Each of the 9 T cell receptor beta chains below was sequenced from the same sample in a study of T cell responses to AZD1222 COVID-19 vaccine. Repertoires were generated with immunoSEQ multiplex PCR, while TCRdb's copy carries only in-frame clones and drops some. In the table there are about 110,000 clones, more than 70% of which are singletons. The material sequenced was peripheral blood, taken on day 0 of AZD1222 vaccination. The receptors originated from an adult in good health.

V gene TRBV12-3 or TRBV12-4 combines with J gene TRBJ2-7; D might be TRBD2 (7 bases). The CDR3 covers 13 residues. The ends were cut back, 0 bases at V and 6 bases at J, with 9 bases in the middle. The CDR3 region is CASSLAGGVEQYF. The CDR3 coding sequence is TGTGCCAGCAGTTTAGCAGGGGGGGTCGAGCAGTACTTC.

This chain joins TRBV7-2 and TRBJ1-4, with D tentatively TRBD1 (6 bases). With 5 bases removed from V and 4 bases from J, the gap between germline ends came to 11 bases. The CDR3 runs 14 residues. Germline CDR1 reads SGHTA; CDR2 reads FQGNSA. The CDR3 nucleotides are TGTGCCAGCAGCGAGGGGGGAATTAATGAAAAACTGTTTTTT. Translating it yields CASSEGGINEKLFF.

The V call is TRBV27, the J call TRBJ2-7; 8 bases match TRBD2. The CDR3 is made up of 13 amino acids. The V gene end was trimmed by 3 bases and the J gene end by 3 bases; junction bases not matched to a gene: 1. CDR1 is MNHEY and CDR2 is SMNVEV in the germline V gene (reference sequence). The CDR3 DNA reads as TGTGCCAGCAGTTTGGCGGGGGGCTACGAGCAGTACTTC. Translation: CASSLAGGYEQYF.

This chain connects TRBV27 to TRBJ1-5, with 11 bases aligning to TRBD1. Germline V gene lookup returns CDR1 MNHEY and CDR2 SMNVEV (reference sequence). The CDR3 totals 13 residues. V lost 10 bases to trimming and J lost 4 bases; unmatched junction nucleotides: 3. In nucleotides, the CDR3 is TGTGCCACCGGGGACAGGGGGAATCAGCCCCAGCATTTT. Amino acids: CATGDRGNQPQHF.

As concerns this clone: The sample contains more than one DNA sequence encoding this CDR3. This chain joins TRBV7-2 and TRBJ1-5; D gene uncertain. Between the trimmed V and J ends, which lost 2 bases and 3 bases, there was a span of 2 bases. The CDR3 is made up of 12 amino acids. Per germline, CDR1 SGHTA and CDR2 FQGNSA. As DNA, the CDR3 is TGTGCCAGCAGCTTACTCAATCAGCCCCAGCATTTT. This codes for CASSLLNQPQHF.

Written as DNA, the CDR3 is TGTGCCAGCAGCTTTGTTACGGGCTTGGGGTCGCTTGACGAGCAGTACTTC. As protein: CASSFVTGLGSLDEQYF. The chain has TRBV13 and TRBJ2-7; no definite D call. The CDR3 length is 17 residues. The V gene lost 3 bases and the J gene lost 5 bases, with 23 bases spanning the gap. CDR1 is PRHDT and CDR2 is FYEKMQ in the germline V gene (reference sequence).

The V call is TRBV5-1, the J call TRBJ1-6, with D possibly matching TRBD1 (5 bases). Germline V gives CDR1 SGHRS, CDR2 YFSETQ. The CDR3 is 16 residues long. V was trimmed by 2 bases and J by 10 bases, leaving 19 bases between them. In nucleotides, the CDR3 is TGCGCCAGCAGCTTCGGCGGGGGGGGTACGCCCTCACCCCTCCACTTT. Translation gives CASSFGGGGTPSPLHF.

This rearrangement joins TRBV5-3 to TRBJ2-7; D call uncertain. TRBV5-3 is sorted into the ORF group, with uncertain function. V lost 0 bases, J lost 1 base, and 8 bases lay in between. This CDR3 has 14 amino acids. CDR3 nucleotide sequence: TGTGCCAGAAGCTTGGTAGTCGGGTCCTACGAGCAGTACTTC. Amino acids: CARSLVVGSYEQYF.

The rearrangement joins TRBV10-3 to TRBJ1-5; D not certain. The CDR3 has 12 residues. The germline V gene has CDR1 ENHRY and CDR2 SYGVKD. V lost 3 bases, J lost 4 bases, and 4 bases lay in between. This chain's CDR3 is CAISETNQPQHF. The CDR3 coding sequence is TGTGCCATCAGTGAAACGAATCAGCCCCAGCATTTT.